This TCR beta chain was sequenced for a study of control samples from healthy donors and cancer patients. Germline V lookup: CDR1 MNHEY, CDR2 SVGEGT. The CDR3 is made up of 16 amino acids. Trimming took off 6 bases at V and 7 bases at J, with 24 bases between the two ends. Data came from immunoSEQ multiplex PCR; TCRdb stores just in-frame clones and leaves some out. The sample has about 15,000 clones; approximately 80% are singletons. The V gene is TRBV6-2 or TRBV6-3, the J gene TRBJ1-1, with D possibly matching TRBD1 (6 bases). This clonotype originated in a female donor with lung cancer. Sequencing was performed on formalin-fixed, paraffin-embedded tissue. CDR3 in amino acids: CASSPLYLWAGVEAFF. Written as DNA, the CDR3 is TGTGCCAGCAGCCCTCTCTACCTGTGGGCAGGGGTTGAAGCTTTCTTT.